Below are 13 T cell receptor beta chains sequenced from a single sample in a study of spatial heterogeneity in lung cancer. Time point: sample taken at primary tumor resection. Whole RNA obtained from tumor, nontumor lung or frozen PBMC underwent sequencing without sorting. From the 5' RACE reads, TCRdb called clonotypes with MiXCR, one entry per CDR3 protein. Of roughly 91,000 distinct CDR3 sequences in the sample, approximately 21% are singletons; the top ten hold around 6.6%. The sample here was PBMCs, taken at surgery. The source of these receptors is a male donor with early-stage non-small cell lung cancer.

This clonotype showed up just a few times. This chain connects TRBV5-1 to TRBJ2-7; 11 bases match TRBD2. CDR1 and CDR2 (germline): SGHRS, YFSETQ. The ends lost 4 bases at V and 3 bases at J; junction bases unmatched: 9. This CDR3 comprises 16 residues. CDR3 bases: TGCGCCAGCAGCCCGGGACTAGCGGCTGGGAGCTACGAGCAGTACTTC. Protein product: CASSPGLAAGSYEQYF.

This clonotype has at least ten counts. The chain uses TRBV11-2 and TRBJ2-7; D gene uncertain. The germline gives CDR1 SGHAT, CDR2 FQNNGV. V dropped 5 bases and J dropped 3 bases, with 17 bases sitting between them. The CDR3 has 15 residues. The CDR3 reads CASSRGFVLNYEQYF. CDR3 bases: TGTGCCAGCAGCCGTGGGTTCGTACTAAACTACGAGCAGTACTTC. Full variable domain (outside the CDR3, taken from reference TRBV11-2 and TRBJ2-7): EAGVAQSPRYKIIEKRQSVAFWCNPISGHATLYWYQQILGQGPKLLIQFQNNGVVDDSQLPKDRFSAERLKGVDSTLKIQPAKLEDSAVYLCASSRGFVLNYEQYFGPGTRLTVT.

This clonotype has ten or more counts. The chain uses TRBV6-2 or TRBV6-3 and TRBJ2-2; D gene unclear. Trimming took off 2 bases at V and 5 bases at J, with 6 bases between the two ends. CDR3 size: 13 residues. Per germline, CDR1 MNHEY and CDR2 SVGEGT. CDR3 in DNA: TGTGCCAGCAGTTACGGGCGGACCGGGGAGCTGTTTTTT. This gives the protein CASSYGRTGELFF.

V is TRBV11-1 and J is TRBJ2-7; D gene ambiguous. Germline loops: CDR1 SGHAT, CDR2 FQDESV (reference sequence). The CDR3 has 14 amino acids. The V end lost 0 bases, the J end lost 1 base, and 7 bases lay between the germline ends. CDR3 protein: CASSLASTSYEQYF. The CDR3 DNA sequence: TGTGCCAGCAGCTTAGCTTCCACATCCTACGAGCAGTACTTC. The complete variable domain, with remaining parts taken from reference TRBV11-1 and TRBJ2-7, reads EAEVAQSPRYKITEKSQAVAFWCDPISGHATLYWYRQILGQGPELLVQFQDESVVDDSQLPKDRFSAERLKGVDSTLKIQPAELGDSAMYLCASSLASTSYEQYFGPGTRLTVT.

This chain connects TRBV5-1 to TRBJ2-1, with TRBD2 matching 9 bases. CDR1 is SGHRS and CDR2 is YFSETQ in the germline V gene. This CDR3 region has 19 residues. V gave up 1 base and J gave up 10 bases; unmatched junction bases: 21. The CDR3 sequence: CASSLTPLRGRDIQGEQFF. For the CDR3, the DNA is TGCGCCAGCAGCTTGACCCCTCTTCGCGGGAGGGATATTCAGGGGGAGCAGTTCTTC.

The chain employs TRBV7-2 and TRBJ2-3; D not certain. CDR1 is SGHTA, CDR2 FQGNSA, per germline. The CDR3 covers 15 residues. V shed 1 base and J shed 0 bases, with 8 bases lying between them. DNA for the CDR3: TGTGCCAGCAGCTTAGGGCCTGGAAGCACAGATACGCAGTATTTT. Translating it yields CASSLGPGSTDTQYF.

CDR3 coding DNA: TGTGCCAGCTCACCAGCTCCCCCCGGGGAGCTGTTTTTT. Translated, it gives CASSPAPPGELFF. The gene calls are TRBV18 and TRBJ2-2, with D unclear. Trimming shortened V by 2 bases and J by 6 bases, and 7 bases separated the two germline ends. The length of the CDR3 is 13 residues. The germline V gene encodes CDR1 KGHSH and CDR2 LQKENI. The full variable domain, completed using reference TRBV18 and TRBJ2-2, is NAGVMQNPRHLVRRRGQEARLRCSPMKGHSHVYWYRQLPEEGLKFMVYLQKENIIDESGMPKERFSAEFPKEGPSILRIQQVVRGDSAAYFCASSPAPPGELFFGEGSRLTVL.

V usage is TRBV20-1 and J usage is TRBJ2-3; tentative D call: TRBD2 (7 bases). CDR3 length: 13 amino acids. Trimming pared 5 bases from V and 4 bases from J, leaving 13 bases between. Germline lookup yields CDR1 DFQATT and CDR2 SNEGSKA (reference sequence). The CDR3 spells CSASRGPADTQYF. CDR3 sequence (DNA): TGCAGTGCTTCGCGGGGGCCGGCAGATACGCAGTATTTT.

This clonotype occurred a few times. This chain joins TRBV19 and TRBJ2-7; D perhaps matches TRBD1 (5 bases). The CDR3 consists of 14 residues. Trimming removed 3 bases from V and 6 bases from J, with 15 bases in between. CDR1 and CDR2 from the germline V gene are LNHDA and SQIVND (reference sequence). In DNA, the CDR3 is TGTGCCAGTAGTATTACGGGCAGGGTCGGCGAGCAGTACTTC. Translating gives CASSITGRVGEQYF.

This clonotype was seen at least ten times. V usage is TRBV21-1 and J usage is TRBJ2-7; TRBD1 is the table's D call and was not checked against the DNA. TRBV21-1 is a known pseudogene. CDR3 length: 17 residues. DNA for the CDR3: TGTGCCAGCAGCCCCCAGAGGGTTATGTCGGGGCCCTACGAGCAGTACTTC. As protein: CASSPQRVMSGPYEQYF.

This clonotype came up many times. CDR3 bases: TGTGCCAGCAGCCAGGGACAGAGTCATGAAAAACTGTTTTTT. Translation gives CASSQGQSHEKLFF. The chain is built from TRBV3-1 and TRBJ1-4; 7 bases are a match to TRBD1. Trimming at V came to 3 bases and at J to 6 bases, leaving 4 bases not matched to a gene. Per germline, CDR1 LGHDT and CDR2 YNNKEL (reference sequence). This CDR3 comprises 14 residues.

This clonotype has a count of ten or more. This sequence joins TRBV20-1 and TRBJ1-5, with unresolved D. V gave up 2 bases and J gave up 2 bases, with 4 bases separating them. Germline V gene sequence: CDR1 DFQATT, CDR2 SNEGSKA (reference sequence). CDR3 size: 12 residues. The CDR3 DNA sequence: TGCAGTGCTAGAAGGGGCAATCAGCCCCAGCATTTT. Translating gives CSARRGNQPQHF.

This clonotype came up a few times. The chain is built from TRBV7-8 and TRBJ1-1, with a weak D call TRBD1 (5 bases). Germline assignment: CDR1 SGHVS and CDR2 FQNEAQ. The V and J ends lost 5 bases and 2 bases respectively, with 18 bases between them. The CDR3 has 16 residues. The CDR3 DNA follows: TGTGCCAGCAGCCCCTGGGGCGATGGGGGAAACACTGAAGCTTTCTTT. Its protein product is CASSPWGDGGNTEAFF. Looking up the rest from reference TRBV7-8 and TRBJ1-1 gives the full variable domain: GAGVSQSPRYKVAKRGQDVALRCDPISGHVSLFWYQQALGQGPEFLTYFQNEAQLDKSGLPSDRFFAERPEGSVSTLKIQRTQQEDSAVYLCASSPWGDGGNTEAFFGQGTRLTVV.